Listed below are T cell receptor beta chains from one sample, sequenced in a study of blood T cell repertoires in COVID-19. The method was immunoSEQ multiplex PCR; TCRdb's version includes in-frame clones alone and lacks a portion of them. The data show 130,000 to 150,000 clones, over 80% seen once. The source material was PBMCs or T cells enriched from blood (not recorded which). These receptors originate from a man between 60 and 70 years old who had recovered from COVID-19. Both conserved end residues are part of each CDR3. Each record gives: clone size, D gene, V gene, J gene, CDR3 DNA, CDR3 protein. D genes are given only for firm matches. The size field is filled for only some rows; it gives once, few, many or a size class.

NA	TRBD2	TRBV6-4	TRBJ2-3	TGTGCCAGCAGTGACTGGGGGACTAGCACAGTTGCGCAGTATTTT	CASSDWGTSTVAQYF
NA	NA	TRBV5-1	TRBJ1-4	TGCGCCAGCAGCTTGGCCCCAGGATCAACTAATGAAAAACTGTTTTTT	CASSLAPGSTNEKLFF
NA	TRBD2	TRBV19	TRBJ2-5	TGTGCCAGTAGTATAAGCCGGACAGCCGGGACTAGTGGACGAGAGACCCAGTACTTC	CASSISRTAGTSGRETQYF
NA	NA	TRBV5-5	TRBJ1-1	TGTGCCAGCAGCCTCCAAGCGAACACTGAAGCTTTCTTT	CASSLQANTEAFF
NA	TRBD1	TRBV19	TRBJ1-1	TGTGCCAGTGGGGACAGGCCCAACACTGAAGCTTTCTTT	CASGDRPNTEAFF
NA	NA	TRBV19	TRBJ1-1	TGTGCCAGTAGTATTTTTGGGGCGAACACTGAAGCTTTCTTT	CASSIFGANTEAFF
NA	NA	TRBV28	TRBJ2-6	TGTGCCAGCAGTTTTGGAGGGGCTGGGGCCAACGTCCTGACTTTC	CASSFGGAGANVLTF
NA	NA	TRBV30	TRBJ1-3	TGTGCCAACCAAGAGGGTGCTGGAAACACCATATATTTT	CANQEGAGNTIYF
NA	TRBD2	TRBV28	TRBJ2-1	TGTGCCAGCAGTTTACGACTAGCGGAGCCCCTTTCCTACAATGAGCAGTTCTTC	CASSLRLAEPLSYNEQFF
NA	NA	TRBV21-1	TRBJ2-7	TGTGCCAGCAGCGACCCCGGGACTAGCGGGAGTTTTAGGGAACCCATCTACGAGCAGTACTTC	CASSDPGTSGSFREPIYEQYF
NA	TRBD1	TRBV10-1	TRBJ2-7	TGCGCCAGCAGTGAGTCGGGGACAGGGTCCCACGAGCAGTACTTC	CASSESGTGSHEQYF
few	NA	TRBV7-9	TRBJ2-3	TGTGCCAGCAGCTTAGGGGGGCCCCCCGTGGATACGCAGTATTTT	CASSLGGPPVDTQYF
NA	NA	TRBV3-1/TRBV3-2	TRBJ1-5	TGTGCCAGCAGCCAAGTCTATGGGAGGGATCAGCCCCAGCATTTT	CASSQVYGRDQPQHF
NA	NA	TRBV6-5	TRBJ2-3	TGTGCCAGCATTCGAGGAGTAGATACGCAGTATTTT	CASIRGVDTQYF
NA	TRBD1	TRBV18	TRBJ2-7	TGTGCCAGCTCACTCAAGACCGCAATCCCCGGGACAGGGGGCTACGAGCAGTACTTC	CASSLKTAIPGTGGYEQYF
once	NA	TRBV15	TRBJ2-5	TGTGCCACCAGCAGGGGGCGAGCGGGTGCCGCAATTGAGACCCAGTACTTC	CATSRGRAGAAIETQYF
NA	TRBD1	TRBV28	TRBJ1-5	TGTGCCAGCAGGCGTGCAGGGGGCCTTTTATCGAGCAATCAGCCCCAGCATTTT	CASRRAGGLLSSNQPQHF
NA	NA	TRBV4-1	TRBJ1-5	TGCGCCAGCAGCCCTGAGGGGGTCATTGCTCAGCCCCAGCATTTT	CASSPEGVIAQPQHF
once	NA	TRBV3-1/TRBV3-2	TRBJ2-1	TGTGCCAGCAGCCAAGATCTGCGGGGCAAAAGGACCGGTCGGCAGTTCTTC	CASSQDLRGKRTGRQFF
few	NA	TRBV7-3	TRBJ2-5	TGTGCCAGCAGCTCGTCGTTAGCGGAGGGGACCCAGTACTTC	CASSSSLAEGTQYF
NA	NA	TRBV29-1	TRBJ2-7	TGCAGCGCGGGGTTCACCTACGAGCAGTACTTC	CSAGFTYEQYF
NA	TRBD1	TRBV27	TRBJ1-4	TGTGCCAGCAGTTCGAACAGGGGTAATGAAAAACTGTTTTTT	CASSSNRGNEKLFF
NA	NA	TRBV27	TRBJ1-5	TGTGCCAGCTCTGGCGGGCGGGCCCAGCATTTT	CASSGGRAQHF
NA	NA	TRBV6-5	TRBJ2-2	TGTGCCACCCGCATTACGGCCGGGGAGCTGTTTTTT	CATRITAGELFF
few	NA	TRBV5-6	TRBJ2-7	TGTGCCAGCAGCCCTACACAGGTCTCCTACGAGCAGTACTTC	CASSPTQVSYEQYF
NA	NA	TRBV2	TRBJ1-2	TGTGCCAGCAGTAGGACAATCTTAAGTTATGGCTACACCTTC	CASSRTILSYGYTF
once	TRBD1	TRBV28	TRBJ2-7	TGTGCCAGCAGTTTTACGGGACAGAGATTCTACGAGCAGTACTTC	CASSFTGQRFYEQYF
NA	TRBD2	TRBV11-2	TRBJ2-2	TGTGCCAGCAGCTCCGAGGGTGGACTAGCGGGAGTTAGTAGGGAGCTGTTTTTT	CASSSEGGLAGVSRELFF
NA	TRBD1	TRBV11-3	TRBJ2-3	TGTGCCAGCAGCGTGGGGACAGGGAAGGCAGATACGCAGTATTTT	CASSVGTGKADTQYF
NA	TRBD1	TRBV11-1	TRBJ1-1	TGTGCCAGCAGCTTAGCCAACAGGGGGCAAGAAGCTTTCTTT	CASSLANRGQEAFF
once	NA	TRBV29-1	TRBJ2-1	TGCAGCGCTTGGACAGTCTCAAGACCCCCGAGGGCGTTCTTC	CSAWTVSRPPRAFF
NA	TRBD2	TRBV7-6	TRBJ2-5	TGTGCCAGCAGCCCCGTTGTCTTCGGCGGGGGTCCGTTTGGGTCCGTAGAGACCCAGTACTTC	CASSPVVFGGGPFGSVETQYF
NA	NA	TRBV27	TRBJ2-1	TGTGCCAGCAGTGACGGCGGGACCCCCTCTTGGGAGCAGTTCTTC	CASSDGGTPSWEQFF
NA	TRBD1	TRBV19	TRBJ1-4	TGTGCCAGTAGTATAGGTGGGACAGTCAATGAAAAACTGTTTTTT	CASSIGGTVNEKLFF
NA	NA	TRBV6-5	TRBJ2-1	TGTGCCAGCAGTTACTCTCCGGACTCCGCGTACAATGAGCAGTTCTTC	CASSYSPDSAYNEQFF
once	NA	TRBV10-1	TRBJ2-7	TGCGCCAGCAGTCCTGACAGAAGCTCCTACGAGCAGTACTTC	CASSPDRSSYEQYF
NA	NA	TRBV18	TRBJ2-2	TGTGCCAGCTCCCGAGAGGACTTGAACACCGGGGAGCTGTTTTTT	CASSREDLNTGELFF
NA	TRBD1	TRBV5-4	TRBJ2-5	TGTGCCAGCAGCACAGGGGTCGTTCCGGAGACCCAGTACTTC	CASSTGVVPETQYF
NA	NA	TRBV6-1	TRBJ2-5	TGTGCCAGCAGTGGATTTCCGGATCCTCAGGGGGAGACCCAGTACTTC	CASSGFPDPQGETQYF
NA	TRBD2	TRBV2	TRBJ2-5	TGTGCCACCCTCCGGGGGGGGCGGTTTAAGACCCAGTACTTC	CATLRGGRFKTQYF
NA	NA	TRBV10-1	TRBJ2-3	TGCGCCAGCAGTGGGCTAGCGTCTGAAAGCACAGATACGCAGTATTTT	CASSGLASESTDTQYF
NA	TRBD2	TRBV6-5	TRBJ2-7	TGTGCCAGCAGGGAGACGGGGACTAGCGGTTACGAGCAGTACTTC	CASRETGTSGYEQYF
NA	NA	TRBV20-1	TRBJ1-4	TGCAGTGCTAGTCGGGGGTGGGATGAAAAACTGTTTTTT	CSASRGWDEKLFF
NA	TRBD1	TRBV19	TRBJ2-4	TGTGCCAGTAGTTCGGGACAGGTCAGAGCCAAAAACATTCAGTACTTC	CASSSGQVRAKNIQYF
NA	NA	TRBV9	TRBJ2-5	TGTGCCAGCAGCCTACAAGGGACACTTGAAGAGACCCAGTACTTC	CASSLQGTLEETQYF
once	TRBD1	TRBV28	TRBJ1-1	TGTGCCAGCAGCCCCACAGGGGGTGTAAGCACTGAAGCTTTCTTT	CASSPTGGVSTEAFF
NA	TRBD1	TRBV7-9	TRBJ1-1	TGTGCCAGCACCATAGGACAGGGGACTGAAGCTTTCTTT	CASTIGQGTEAFF
NA	NA	TRBV7-2	TRBJ1-1	TGTGCCAGCTCCTGGAAGACAGGCGGCACTGAAGCTTTCTTT	CASSWKTGGTEAFF
NA	NA	TRBV30	TRBJ1-2	TGTGCCTGGAGTCAGGGGCTAGGCTATGGCTACACCTTC	CAWSQGLGYGYTF
NA	TRBD1	TRBV10-1	TRBJ2-2	TGCGCCAGCACACGGTCCGGGACAGGGCACACCGGGGAGCTGTTTTTT	CASTRSGTGHTGELFF
NA	NA	TRBV5-1	TRBJ1-6	TGCGCCAGCAGCGAAGCCCCGGGTTATCGAAGTAAGTCCCTCCACTTT	CASSEAPGYRSKSLHF
NA	NA	TRBV19	TRBJ2-6	TGTGCCAGTAGTATAGGGGCGATAGGGGCCAACGTCCTGACTTTC	CASSIGAIGANVLTF
NA	NA	TRBV10-3	TRBJ2-5	TGTGCCATCAGTGAGTTCGAAGAGACCCAGTACTTC	CAISEFEETQYF
NA	NA	TRBV18	TRBJ1-1	TGTGCCAGCTCACGACAGGACAGCCCTGCGGGAGCTTTCTTT	CASSRQDSPAGAFF
few	NA	TRBV5-4	TRBJ1-6	TGTGCCAGCAGCTTGTCAGGGCCCGCCGTCGATAGGTCACCCCTCCACTTT	CASSLSGPAVDRSPLHF
NA	NA	TRBV7-8	TRBJ1-5	TGTGCCAGCAGCTTAGCGACAGCCCCTAGCAATCAGCCCCAGCATTTT	CASSLATAPSNQPQHF